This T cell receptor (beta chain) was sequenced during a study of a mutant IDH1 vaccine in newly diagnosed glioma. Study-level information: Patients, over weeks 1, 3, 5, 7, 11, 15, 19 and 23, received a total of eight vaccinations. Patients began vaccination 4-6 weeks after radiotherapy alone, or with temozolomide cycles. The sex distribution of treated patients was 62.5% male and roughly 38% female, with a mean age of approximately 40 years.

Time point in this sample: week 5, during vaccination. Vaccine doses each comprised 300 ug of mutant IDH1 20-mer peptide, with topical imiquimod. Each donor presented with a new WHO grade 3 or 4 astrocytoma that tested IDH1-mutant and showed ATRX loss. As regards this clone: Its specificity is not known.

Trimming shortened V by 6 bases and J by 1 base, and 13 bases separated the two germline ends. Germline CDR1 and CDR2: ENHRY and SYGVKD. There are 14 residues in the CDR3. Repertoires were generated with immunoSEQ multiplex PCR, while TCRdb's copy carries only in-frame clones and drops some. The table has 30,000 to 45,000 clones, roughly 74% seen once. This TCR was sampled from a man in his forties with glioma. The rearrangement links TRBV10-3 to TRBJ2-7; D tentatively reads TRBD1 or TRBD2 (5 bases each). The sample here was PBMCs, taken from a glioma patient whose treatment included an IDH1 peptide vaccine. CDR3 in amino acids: CAIRLGTGSYEQYF. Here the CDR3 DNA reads TGTGCCATCAGGTTGGGGACGGGATCCTACGAGCAGTACTTC.